The entry below gives a single TCR beta chain sequence along with its context. Its target is unknown. Autoimmune disease history or systemic immunosuppression disqualified patients. Method: immunoSEQ multiplex PCR; TCRdb's copy keeps in-frame clones and lacks some. This table holds some 10,000 clones, 80% to 90% found once. This record comes from a study of OX40 agonist ivuxolimab in advanced cancers. The CDR3 consists of 15 residues. Trimming left V 1 base short and J 4 bases short, with 13 bases between. The V gene's germline CDR1 is LGHNT and CDR2 FRNRAP. General observations from the study: It was also the case that some nonresponders had low normalized T-cell clonal expansion. The mean number of expanded clones was higher in CD8+ T cells than in CD4+. At doses 0.1 to 3.0 mg/kg, CD4+ and CD8+ clones expanded.

The receptor was derived from an adult with an advanced solid tumor such as melanoma, head and neck, liver or kidney cancer. V and J are TRBV12-5 and TRBJ2-5, with D perhaps matching TRBD1 or TRBD2 (6 bases each). The material was CD4+ or CD8+ T cells sorted from blood, obtained in a trial of the OX40 agonist ivuxolimab. The CDR3 protein is CASGLAIGGPETQYF. The CDR3 DNA is TGTGCTAGTGGTTTGGCGATTGGGGGGCCAGAGACCCAGTACTTC.